This TCR beta chain stems from a study of CD8+ T cells in alopecia areata. Germline loops: CDR1 SEHNR, CDR2 FQNEAQ (reference sequence). The CDR3 totals 13 residues. Deletions cut 2 bases from V and 5 bases from J, with 8 bases between. It was cDNA, reverse transcribed from extracted RNA, that served as the sequencing template. The protocol was immunoSEQ multiplex PCR, while the TCRdb copy is restricted to in-frame clones and leaves out a portion. The repertoire holds about 180,000 clones, with around 58% as singletons. As to treatment: oral pan-JAK inhibitor, 5-10 mg twice daily. Overall study results and limits: Under tofacitinib, fewer expanded CD8+ clones appeared among the top 100 scalp clones.

There are many counts of this clone. Its antigen is as yet unknown. The source was CD4+ T cells sorted from blood, collected around week 55, from a patient treated with tofacitinib. This chain connects TRBV7-9 to TRBJ2-3; D gene unclear. The receptor was isolated from a human donor with alopecia areata. CDR3 in amino acids: CASSLRREDTQYF. DNA of the CDR3: TGTGCCAGCAGCTTAAGAAGGGAAGATACGCAGTATTTT.